The rows below give T cell receptor beta chains drawn from one sample of a study of cytotoxic CD8 clonotypes in ibrutinib-treated CLL. Sequencing used immunoSEQ multiplex PCR; TCRdb keeps in-frame clones, though not all of them. The data show approximately 48,000 clones, approximately 50% seen once. Sequencing was performed on PBMCs, taken after 12 months of ibrutinib treatment. The origin of the receptors is a human donor with chronic lymphocytic leukemia. CDR3s include the opening cysteine and the closing phenylalanine or tryptophan.

V gene: TRBV27
J gene: TRBJ2-5
CDR3 protein: CASRLGTSGIRGETQYF

V gene: TRBV9
J gene: TRBJ2-3
CDR3 protein: CASSVGDLDTQYF

V gene: TRBV19
J gene: TRBJ2-3
CDR3 protein: CASSIRGSTDTQYF

V gene: TRBV9
J gene: TRBJ2-1
CDR3 protein: CASSLWGDSSYNEQFF

V gene: TRBV7-2
J gene: TRBJ2-7
CDR3 protein: CASSLDEMKSHEQYF

V gene: TRBV7-9
J gene: TRBJ2-7
CDR3 protein: CASSLSGLSSYEQYF

V gene: TRBV7-8
J gene: TRBJ2-3
CDR3 protein: CASSLGLAGGPSTQYF

V gene: TRBV27
J gene: TRBJ1-6
CDR3 protein: CASSSGGSYNSPLHF

V gene: TRBV5-1
J gene: TRBJ2-2
CDR3 protein: CASSPGQKNTGELFF

V gene: TRBV5-1
J gene: TRBJ2-1
CDR3 protein: CASSLGQGSSYNEQFF

V gene: TRBV6-6
J gene: TRBJ1-4
CDR3 protein: CASSYLARTNEKLFF

V gene: TRBV5-1
J gene: TRBJ2-7
CDR3 protein: CASSLEGNSYEQYF

V gene: TRBV5-1
J gene: TRBJ2-7
CDR3 protein: CASSQTAGQLYEQYF

V gene: TRBV5-1
J gene: TRBJ1-6
CDR3 protein: CASSFGLNSPLHF

V gene: TRBV28
J gene: TRBJ2-5
CDR3 protein: CASSRSQETQYF

V gene: TRBV10-2
J gene: TRBJ1-1
CDR3 protein: CASRGGLTEAFF

V gene: TRBV20-1
J gene: TRBJ2-7
CDR3 protein: CSASKAGVLYF

V gene: TRBV28
J gene: TRBJ2-7
CDR3 protein: CASTEGGKPRLSYEQYF

V gene: TRBV7-7
J gene: TRBJ2-1
CDR3 protein: CASSLLAGYYNEQFF

V gene: TRBV5-4
J gene: TRBJ2-7
CDR3 protein: CASSLDEDEQYF

V gene: TRBV5-4
J gene: TRBJ1-1
CDR3 protein: CASSQGPYEAFF

V gene: TRBV27
J gene: TRBJ1-3
CDR3 protein: CASSSQSRGILGNTIYF

V gene: TRBV19
J gene: TRBJ1-1
CDR3 protein: CASSIAGAEAFF

V gene: TRBV5-1
J gene: TRBJ1-1
CDR3 protein: CASSLLDRMNTEAFF

V gene: TRBV5-6
J gene: TRBJ1-3
CDR3 protein: CASSLFRKYDRRGNTIYF

V gene: TRBV5-1
J gene: TRBJ2-2
CDR3 protein: CASLNGNTGELFF

V gene: TRBV6-5
J gene: TRBJ2-3
CDR3 protein: CASNPRPGRTDTQYF

V gene: TRBV19
J gene: TRBJ1-1
CDR3 protein: CASSMVGTGMTEAFF

V gene: TRBV5-1
J gene: TRBJ1-4
CDR3 protein: CASSPLPGTGATNEKLFF

V gene: TRBV13
J gene: TRBJ1-3
CDR3 protein: CASSLKGAGGNTIYF

V gene: TRBV10-3
J gene: TRBJ1-4
CDR3 protein: CAMTGLEKLFF

V gene: TRBV7-2
J gene: TRBJ2-1
CDR3 protein: CASSSAGTYNEQFF

V gene: TRBV7-9
J gene: TRBJ2-7
CDR3 protein: CASSKRTGVYEQYF

V gene: TRBV28
J gene: TRBJ2-1
CDR3 protein: CASSSQIGGKRFYNEQFF

V gene: TRBV5-6
J gene: TRBJ2-7
CDR3 protein: CASSLVLTGPNEQYF

V gene: TRBV5-5
J gene: TRBJ1-2
CDR3 protein: CASSLMSGTYGYTF

V gene: TRBV10-2
J gene: TRBJ2-7
CDR3 protein: CASSVGGLFYEQYF